These T cell receptor beta chains were read from a single sample in a study of blood T cell repertoires in COVID-19. The assay was immunoSEQ multiplex PCR, and TCRdb's table has in-frame clones only and misses some. The table lists tens of thousands of clones, over 80% of them singletons. The sequenced material came from peripheral blood. Source of these receptors: a woman older than 75 with acute or convalescent COVID-19. Both conserved end residues are part of each CDR3. The order of the fields is CDR3 protein, CDR3 DNA, clone size, D gene, V gene, J gene. D genes are given only for firm matches. Clone size appears in some rows only: once, few, many, or a class for an expanded clone.

CASSVRQVENSPLHF	TGTGCCAGCAGTGTGAGACAGGTTGAGAATTCACCCCTCCACTTT	-	-	TRBV2	TRBJ1-6
CASSEVRGLVSPLHF	TGTGCCAGCAGTGAAGTAAGGGGGCTAGTTTCACCCCTCCACTTT	-	TRBD1	TRBV6-1	TRBJ1-6
CATSTHTGGVDYGYTF	TGTGCCACCAGCACCCACACAGGGGGAGTTGACTATGGCTACACCTTC	-	TRBD1	TRBV15	TRBJ1-2
CASSPGFQETQYF	TGTGCCAGTAGTCCGGGGTTCCAAGAGACCCAGTACTTC	-	-	TRBV19	TRBJ2-5
CASSFFGFTTNEKLFF	TGTGCCAGCAGCTTTTTCGGGTTTACGACTAATGAAAAACTGTTTTTT	once	-	TRBV5-5	TRBJ1-4
CATSRDEQGGQFF	TGTGCCACCAGCAGAGATGAACAGGGGGGGCAGTTCTTC	-	TRBD1	TRBV15	TRBJ2-1
CASRVTGGDSYNEQFF	TGTGCCAGTAGGGTTACAGGGGGGGATTCCTACAATGAGCAGTTCTTC	-	-	TRBV19	TRBJ2-1
CASSSRHIGSGNTIYF	TGTGCCAGCAGTTCCAGACACATCGGCTCTGGAAACACCATATATTTT	-	-	TRBV27	TRBJ1-3
CASSTPGGLDYGYTF	TGTGCCAGTAGTACCCCCGGGGGGCTCGACTATGGCTACACCTTC	-	-	TRBV19	TRBJ1-2
CASSLVQGPGNSPLHF	TGTGCCAGCAGCTTAGTCCAGGGGCCAGGGAATTCACCCCTCCACTTT	-	-	TRBV7-9	TRBJ1-6
CASSQGQGSGQPQHF	TGCGCCAGCAGCCAAGGGCAGGGTAGTGGTCAGCCCCAGCATTTT	-	-	TRBV4-1	TRBJ1-5
CASSPMDGMNTEAFF	TGTGCCAGCAGCCCAATGGACGGGATGAACACTGAAGCTTTCTTT	-	-	TRBV5-6	TRBJ1-1